A single sample gave rise to the 6 T cell receptor beta chains below, sequenced in a study of early T cells in non-severe SARS-CoV-2 infection (dated by TCRdb to the early 2020s). The receptor library was made with 5' RACE. Sequenced using a NextSeq 500. The raw public data were reprocessed by TCRdb itself: fastp quality trimming at Q25, MiXCR clonotype calling, in-frame beta chains only. CDR3 protein duplicates are merged, each entry listing the most common genes and DNA. Counted in this sample were around 63,000 distinct CDR3 sequences; less than 12% of them appeared once. 15% to 19% of the sample is in the top ten clones. The source material was whole blood, sampled at baseline. The origin of the receptors is an adult who was a healthcare worker with PCR-confirmed SARS-CoV-2 infection or an uninfected control (not recorded which).

The V call is TRBV12-3 or TRBV12-4, the J call TRBJ1-4; the match to TRBD1 covers 7 bases. V lost 6 bases and J lost 2; bases outside the gene matches: 3. The CDR3 has 14 amino acids. The CDR3 reads CASRQGLTNEKLFF. CDR3 in DNA: TGTGCCAGCAGACAGGGGTTGACTAATGAAAAACTGTTTTTT.

The chain carries TRBV9 and TRBJ2-7; TRBD2 aligns across 7 bases. The V and J ends lost 0 bases and 3 bases, in that order; junction bases with no gene match: 9. In germline, CDR1 is SGDLS, CDR2 YYNGEE. This CDR3 is 16 amino acids long. The CDR3 spells CASSVASGLGDYEQYF. The DNA for the CDR3 is TGTGCCAGCAGCGTAGCCTCCGGACTAGGCGACTACGAGCAGTACTTC.

This clonotype was seen repeatedly, ten times or more. CDR3 protein: CASSTRLAGAKNIQYF. CDR3 in DNA: TGTGCCAGTAGTACAAGACTAGCGGGAGCCAAAAACATTCAGTACTTC. The chain recombines TRBV19 with TRBJ2-4, with TRBD2 matching 10 bases. The CDR3 extends over 16 amino acids. Germline loops: CDR1 LNHDA, CDR2 SQIVND (reference sequence). V trimming: 4 bases; J trimming: 0 bases; junction bases outside the gene matches: 3. The variable domain in full, with the rest retrieved from reference TRBV19 and TRBJ2-4, is DGGITQSPKYLFRKEGQNVTLSCEQNLNHDAMYWYRQDPGQGLRLIYYSQIVNDFQKGDIAEGYSVSREKKESFPLTVTSAQKNPTAFYLCASSTRLAGAKNIQYFGAGTRLSVL.

This clonotype appeared many times. The chain carries TRBV27 and TRBJ2-1, with a tentative D call TRBD1 (6 bases). The CDR3 is 13 amino acids. The germline V and J ends were trimmed by 11 bases and 10 bases, with 21 bases remaining between them. The germline V gene encodes CDR1 MNHEY and CDR2 SMNVEV (reference sequence). The CDR3 here is CAVSGHPSGEQFF. The DNA of the CDR3 is TGTGCCGTTTCGGGACACCCCTCCGGAGAGCAGTTCTTC.

The J gene is TRBJ2-1, the V gene TRBV20-1, with TRBD2 matching 7 bases. Looked up from germline, CDR1 is DFQATT and CDR2 is SNEGSKA (reference sequence). The CDR3 covers 14 residues. The V segment lost 5 bases and the J segment 0 bases; nucleotides outside the gene matches: 4. As DNA, the CDR3 is TGCAGTGCTCATAGCGGGTACTCCTACAATGAGCAGTTCTTC. Residues: CSAHSGYSYNEQFF.

This clonotype was observed at least ten times. The genes are TRBV5-1 and TRBJ1-2; TRBD1 aligns across 8 bases. Germline trimming cut 0 bases from V and 3 bases from J; bases unmatched to any gene: 10. Germline V gene sequence: CDR1 SGHRS, CDR2 YFSETQ. This CDR3 contains 17 residues. DNA for the CDR3: TGCGCCAGCAGCTTGGATCGCAGGGGGCGGTTGGACTATGGCTACACCTTC. Residues: CASSLDRRGRLDYGYTF.